This TCR beta chain stems from a study of CD4 T cells in relation to SARS-CoV-2 and coronaviruses. About the study: The restricting HLA molecule for shared crossreactive spike epitopes was mapped.

The repertoire was sequenced with immunoSEQ multiplex PCR; TCRdb's copy has only in-frame clones and lacks some. The sample consists of around 41,000 clones, nearly 85% of them appearing once. For this clone: What it binds is not known.

Looked up from germline, CDR1 is KGHSH and CDR2 is LQKENI. Trimming took off 4 bases at V and 5 bases at J, with 12 bases between the two ends. CDR3 length: 14 residues. V gene TRBV18 combines with J gene TRBJ2-1; D gene uncertain. What was sequenced was naive CD4+ T cells from PBMCs, cultured in vitro. Specified subset: naive CD4+ T cells isolated by negative enrichment. This receptor was obtained from an adult with COVID-19. CDR3 sequence: CASSRREGNNEQFF. DNA of the CDR3: TGTGCCAGCTCACGTAGGGAAGGAAACAATGAGCAGTTCTTC.